A selection of T cell receptor beta chains follows, all from one sample in a study of T cells in Graves' hyperthyroidism and ophthalmopathy. TCRdb redid the calling of the multiplex PCR reads with MiXCR, one entry per CDR3 protein. This table holds under 350,000 distinct CDR3 sequences, around a sixth found once. The sequencing input was blood. All receptors derive from a woman in her 50s with Graves' hyperthyroidism. The CDR3 runs from the conserved cysteine through the conserved F or W. A D gene is named only where the DNA matches it firmly. Clone size is shown for a subset of rows, as once, few, many or a class of expanded clone.

V gene	D gene	J gene	clone size	CDR3 DNA	CDR3 protein
TRBV11-2	TRBD2	TRBJ2-3	few	TGTGCCAGCAGCTCAATCATAGCGGGAGGGGTCACAGATACGCAGTATTTT	CASSSIIAGGVTDTQYF
TRBV30	TRBD1	TRBJ2-7	-	TGTGCCTGGGTTCCCCTCGACAGGGAAAAGTACGAGCAGTACTTC	CAWVPLDREKYEQYF
TRBV7-8	-	TRBJ1-2	few	TGTGCCAGCAGCTTAGAACGGGACGTTAGATTGTATGGCTACACCTTC	CASSLERDVRLYGYTF
TRBV11-2	-	TRBJ1-2	-	TGTGCCAGCAGCTTAACAGGGCTTTCAGCTAACTATGGCTACACCTTC	CASSLTGLSANYGYTF
TRBV27	TRBD1	TRBJ1-2	once	TGTGCCAGCAGTCCAAGTTTCGGGACAGGGGGCCAGTCGAACTATGGCTACACCTTC	CASSPSFGTGGQSNYGYTF
TRBV5-4	TRBD1	TRBJ2-2	few	TGTGCCAGCAGCGCGACAGGGGGCGCTTCCGGGGAGCTGTTTTTT	CASSATGGASGELFF
TRBV12-3/TRBV12-4	-	TRBJ2-1	many	TGTGCCAGCAGTTTCGGTGGGGATGAGCAGTTCTTC	CASSFGGDEQFF
TRBV11-2	-	TRBJ1-1	many	TGTGCCAGCAGGTCAGACACCGACACTGAAGCTTTCTTT	CASRSDTDTEAFF
TRBV6-2/TRBV6-3	-	TRBJ1-2	-	TGTGCCATTTTAGGGGGAACTAACTATGGCTACACCTTC	CAILGGTNYGYTF
TRBV27	TRBD1	TRBJ2-4	-	TGTGCCAGCAGAAGTCCGGGACAGACAGAGGGCATTCAGTACTTC	CASRSPGQTEGIQYF
TRBV12-3/TRBV12-4	TRBD1	TRBJ1-5	-	TGTGCCAGCAGAGGGGGACAGGGAAGTCAGCCCCAGCATTTT	CASRGGQGSQPQHF
TRBV6-1	-	TRBJ2-3	few	TGTGCCAGCAGTTATGGAGGGTTGGGCACAGATACGCAGTATTTT	CASSYGGLGTDTQYF
TRBV5-5	-	TRBJ1-6	-	TGTGCCAGCAGCTTGGGACAAAATTCACCCCTCCACTTT	CASSLGQNSPLHF
TRBV12-3/TRBV12-4	-	TRBJ1-5	many	TGTGCCAGCAGCTGGGGGACGGGGAGCAATCAGCCCCAGCATTTT	CASSWGTGSNQPQHF